Here is one TCR beta chain with its context. This record belongs to a study of blood T cell repertoires in COVID-19. Across the whole study: Acute and convalescent COVID-19 samples came from the United States, Italy and Spain. PBMCs, B-cell-depleted T cells, or T cells provided the cDNA or gDNA that made up the material.

Per the study methods: Estimation of nucleated cell counts relied on the amplification of reference gene primers. TCRdb's copy holds only in-frame clones and misses some; the assay was immunoSEQ multiplex PCR. The D gene and trimming were derived from the DNA, and the V and J assignments and clone size from that table. The sample has around 44,000 clones, 92% seen once. V lost 3 bases to trimming and J lost 2 bases, with 5 bases between them. The germline gives CDR1 SQVTM, CDR2 ANQGSEA. The CDR3 runs 12 residues. The chain recombines TRBV29-1 with TRBJ1-3, with no clear D. The sequenced material came from peripheral blood. The receptor was derived from a human donor in a cohort sampled during active COVID-19. The CDR3 loop reads CSVESAGNTIYF. CDR3 sequence (DNA): TGCAGCGTTGAGAGTGCTGGAAACACCATATATTTT.